The source of this T cell receptor (beta chain) is a study of T cells after yellow fever vaccination. The V gene's germline CDR1 is SQVTM and CDR2 ANQGSEA. There are 11 residues in the CDR3. Trimming took off 7 bases at V and 4 bases at J, with 8 bases between the two ends. A remark on this clonotype: Antigen: not known.

MiXCR, applied by TCRdb to the 5' RACE reads, yields one record per CDR3 protein. The repertoire includes about 73,000 distinct CDR3 sequences, approximately 8% of them detected once, and less than 50% sits in the top ten. Study observations and caveats: Booster sampling recovered most clones from primary vaccination (96% CD4, approximately 90% CD8).

The sequence derives from a man in his thirties or forties who received the YFV17D yellow fever vaccine. The input for sequencing was CD8+ T cells sorted from PBMCs, taken on the day of the yellow fever booster vaccination. The rearrangement uses TRBV29-1 and TRBJ1-3; no clear D. The CDR3 protein is CSASRGNTIYF. The CDR3 nucleotides are TGCAGCGCTAGCCGCGGAAACACCATATATTTT.